This TCR beta chain was recorded in a study of blood T cell repertoires in COVID-19. Study context: From the United States, Italy and Spain came samples of acute and convalescent COVID-19. Sources were T cells, B-cell-depleted T cells, or PBMCs; the material itself was cDNA or gDNA.

Per the authors' pipeline: Estimation of nucleated cell counts relied on the amplification of reference gene primers. TCRdb's copy holds only in-frame clones and misses some; the assay was immunoSEQ multiplex PCR. Clone size and V and J calls were adopted from that table, with D and trimming inferred from the DNA. This sample yields about 66,000 clones, of which approximately 89% are seen a single time; about 6.4% belongs to the top ten. This CDR3 region has 16 residues. The germline V gene has CDR1 MDHEN and CDR2 SYDVKM. Trimming took 1 base from V and 8 from J; bases not matched to a gene: 10. The V gene is TRBV28, the J gene TRBJ2-2; 7 bases line up with TRBD2. Sequencing was done on a sample of peripheral blood. This receptor was taken from a woman aged 70-85 years with acute or convalescent COVID-19. In DNA form, the CDR3 reads TGTGCCAGCAGTTTATACGGCGGGAGTGGGTTGGGGGAGCTGTTTTTT. It specifies CASSLYGGSGLGELFF.